The rows below give T cell receptor beta chains drawn from one sample of a study of regulatory T cells in long-lasting Graves disease. In TCRdb, the multiplex PCR reads were re-called with MiXCR into one record per CDR3 protein. This table has about 470,000 distinct CDR3 sequences, more than 12% appearing once. In addition, the sample was reused for a study of T cells in Graves' hyperthyroidism and ophthalmopathy.

The sequences come from peripheral blood mononuclear cells (PBMCs), collected at new diagnosis, from a patient treated with antithyroid drugs. These receptors all come from a woman in her twenties or thirties with Graves disease. The CDR3 runs from the conserved cysteine through the conserved F or W. The D gene is left open where the match is weak. Expanded clones are given a class, and other clones once, few, many or no size at all.

J: TRBJ2-5; size: many; D: .; V: TRBV12-5; DNA: TGTGCTAGTGCCGGGGGTTTGGAGACCCAGTACTTC; CDR3: CASAGGLETQYF
J: TRBJ2-7; size: many; D: .; V: TRBV4-2; DNA: TGTGCCAGCAGCCAAGGGCCCGACACGTCCTACGAGCAGTACTTC; CDR3: CASSQGPDTSYEQYF
J: TRBJ2-1; size: .; D: TRBD2; V: TRBV6-2/TRBV6-3; DNA: TGTGCCAGCAGTCACCGGGAGGGCCGAGGGAATGAGCAGTTCTTC; CDR3: CASSHREGRGNEQFF
J: TRBJ2-7; size: many; D: .; V: TRBV18; DNA: TGTGCCAGCTCACGACAGTCCTACGAGCAGTACTTC; CDR3: CASSRQSYEQYF
J: TRBJ2-1; size: many; D: TRBD1; V: TRBV24-1; DNA: TGTGCCACCAGAGACAGGGGCCGCAATGAGCAGTTCTTC; CDR3: CATRDRGRNEQFF
J: TRBJ2-3; size: many; D: .; V: TRBV28; DNA: TGTGCCAGCAGTTTGGGAGGACAGGTAGATACGCAGTATTTT; CDR3: CASSLGGQVDTQYF
J: TRBJ2-7; size: many; D: TRBD2; V: TRBV11-2; DNA: TGTGCCAGCAGCCCTAGCGGGCAGGGCTCCTACGAGCAGTACTTC; CDR3: CASSPSGQGSYEQYF
J: TRBJ1-1; size: many; D: TRBD1; V: TRBV7-3; DNA: TGTGCCAGCAAGGGACAGACGAACACTGAAGCTTTCTTT; CDR3: CASKGQTNTEAFF
J: TRBJ2-2; size: few; D: TRBD1; V: TRBV5-1; DNA: TGCGCCAGTAGGGGGCCCGCGAACACCGGGGAGCTGTTTTTT; CDR3: CASRGPANTGELFF
J: TRBJ1-1; size: many; D: .; V: TRBV5-1; DNA: TGCGCCAGCAGCTTGGAAACAAGCTTCGAAGCTTTCTTT; CDR3: CASSLETSFEAFF
J: TRBJ2-5; size: many; D: TRBD1; V: TRBV7-9; DNA: TGTGCCAGCAGCCCAGGGACAGGGCGCCAAGAGACCCAGTACTTC; CDR3: CASSPGTGRQETQYF
J: TRBJ2-4; size: many; D: TRBD2; V: TRBV7-9; DNA: TGTGCCAGCGGACTAGCGTCGACCAAAAACATTCAGTACTTC; CDR3: CASGLASTKNIQYF
J: TRBJ2-3; size: many; D: TRBD1; V: TRBV12-3/TRBV12-4; DNA: TGTGCCAGCAGACAGACAGGGGGCTCCTCAGATACGCAGTATTTT; CDR3: CASRQTGGSSDTQYF
J: TRBJ2-3; size: many; D: TRBD2; V: TRBV7-2; DNA: TGTGCCAGCAGCTTAGTTTTACTAGCGGGGGTTACGCAGTATTTT; CDR3: CASSLVLLAGVTQYF
J: TRBJ2-7; size: many; D: .; V: TRBV2; DNA: TGTGCCAGCAGCGAGGGGCTCGAGCAGTACTTC; CDR3: CASSEGLEQYF
J: TRBJ2-3; size: many; D: TRBD2; V: TRBV30; DNA: TGTGCCTGGGGAACTAGCGGGAGAAAAAGCACAGATACGCAGTATTTT; CDR3: CAWGTSGRKSTDTQYF
J: TRBJ2-5; size: .; D: TRBD1; V: TRBV4-1; DNA: TGCGCCAGCAGCCTCACCCGGACAGGGGTGGAGACCCAGTACTTC; CDR3: CASSLTRTGVETQYF
J: TRBJ2-7; size: many; D: .; V: TRBV20-1; DNA: TGCAGTGCTAAGGCGGGACTCAGGTCCTCAAGACACTACGAGCAGTACTTC; CDR3: CSAKAGLRSSRHYEQYF
J: TRBJ2-7; size: many; D: .; V: TRBV4-1; DNA: TGCGCCAGCAGCCACCGCGGAGGGAACTACGAGCAGTACTTC; CDR3: CASSHRGGNYEQYF
J: TRBJ2-7; size: .; D: TRBD2; V: TRBV30; DNA: TGTGCCTGGAGTCCCGAGGTTGGACTAGCGGGCGACGAGCAGTACTTC; CDR3: CAWSPEVGLAGDEQYF
J: TRBJ2-6; size: many; D: .; V: TRBV5-4; DNA: TGTGCCAGCAGCTTGGTAGGCGGGTCCTATTCTGGGGCCAACGTCCTGACTTTC; CDR3: CASSLVGGSYSGANVLTF
J: TRBJ1-4; size: few; D: .; V: TRBV27; DNA: TGTGCCAGCAGCAGGGGAGCTAATGAAAAACTGTTTTTT; CDR3: CASSRGANEKLFF
J: TRBJ2-1; size: many; D: .; V: TRBV27; DNA: TGTGCCAGCAGTTTGGGGACCATCAGGAGCTCCTACAATGAGCAGTTCTTC; CDR3: CASSLGTIRSSYNEQFF
J: TRBJ2-5; size: many; D: TRBD2; V: TRBV6-1; DNA: TGTGCCAGCAGTCTTGGACTAGCGGGAGTTCAAGAGACCCAGTACTTC; CDR3: CASSLGLAGVQETQYF
J: TRBJ2-3; size: .; D: TRBD2; V: TRBV4-1; DNA: TGCGCCAGCAGCCAAGATCGACTAGCGGGAGGCACTAGCACAGATACGCAGTATTTT; CDR3: CASSQDRLAGGTSTDTQYF
J: TRBJ1-1; size: many; D: .; V: TRBV6-5; DNA: TGTGCCAGCAGTTACTCGTACGGGAACACTGAAGCTTTCTTT; CDR3: CASSYSYGNTEAFF
J: TRBJ2-1; size: many; D: .; V: TRBV6-1; DNA: TGTGCCAGCGGCGCCTGGACTGACTACAATGAGCAGTTCTTC; CDR3: CASGAWTDYNEQFF
J: TRBJ2-1; size: many; D: TRBD2; V: TRBV30; DNA: TGTGCCTGGAGTATCACAACGACTAGCGGTGAGCAGTTCTTC; CDR3: CAWSITTTSGEQFF
J: TRBJ1-2; size: few; D: .; V: TRBV12-3/TRBV12-4; DNA: TGTGCCAGCAGTTTACGGGTGGGGGGCTACACCTTC; CDR3: CASSLRVGGYTF
J: TRBJ2-7; size: many; D: .; V: TRBV28; DNA: TGTGCCAGCAGTCCCCCCCGAGGCAAGCAGTACTTC; CDR3: CASSPPRGKQYF
J: TRBJ1-5; size: .; D: .; V: TRBV7-6; DNA: TGTGCCAGCAGCTTAGGGGCCCCGCAGGGTAATCAGCCCCAGCATTTT; CDR3: CASSLGAPQGNQPQHF
J: TRBJ2-5; size: few; D: .; V: TRBV20-1; DNA: TGCAGTGCCAGGGTTTTAGGGGAGACCCAGTACTTC; CDR3: CSARVLGETQYF
J: TRBJ2-5; size: many; D: TRBD2; V: TRBV29-1; DNA: TGCAGCGTTGAACTCCGGGGGGACGGGTACTTC; CDR3: CSVELRGDGYF
J: TRBJ2-2; size: many; D: .; V: TRBV12-3/TRBV12-4; DNA: TGTGCCAGCCGGCAGAGGGGTGCAAACACCGGGGAGCTGTTTTTT; CDR3: CASRQRGANTGELFF
J: TRBJ2-7; size: many; D: .; V: TRBV12-3/TRBV12-4; DNA: TGTGCCAGCAGTTTATCGTCTGCCGACGAGCAGTACTTC; CDR3: CASSLSSADEQYF
J: TRBJ2-7; size: many; D: .; V: TRBV28; DNA: TGTGCCAGCAGTCCTTTCGAACCCAGGACCCCAAAATACGAGCAGTACTTC; CDR3: CASSPFEPRTPKYEQYF
J: TRBJ2-6; size: .; D: .; V: TRBV3-1; DNA: TGTGCCAGCAGCCAAAGGGGGGACTCTGGGGCCAACGTCCTGACTTTC; CDR3: CASSQRGDSGANVLTF
J: TRBJ1-3; size: few; D: TRBD1; V: TRBV6-1; DNA: TGTGCCAGCAGGCCGGACAGGGCCGGTGGAAACACCATATATTTT; CDR3: CASRPDRAGGNTIYF
J: TRBJ2-1; size: many; D: .; V: TRBV10-1; DNA: TGCGCCAGCAGTAAGGCCGCTCCTAACAATGAGCAGTTCTTC; CDR3: CASSKAAPNNEQFF
J: TRBJ1-4; size: many; D: .; V: TRBV5-1; DNA: TGCGCCAGCAGCTGGACCTCAACTAATGAAAAACTGTTTTTT; CDR3: CASSWTSTNEKLFF
J: TRBJ2-5; size: many; D: TRBD2; V: TRBV20-1; DNA: TGCAGTGCTAGAGGGACTAGCCGGATGGAGACCCAGTACTTC; CDR3: CSARGTSRMETQYF